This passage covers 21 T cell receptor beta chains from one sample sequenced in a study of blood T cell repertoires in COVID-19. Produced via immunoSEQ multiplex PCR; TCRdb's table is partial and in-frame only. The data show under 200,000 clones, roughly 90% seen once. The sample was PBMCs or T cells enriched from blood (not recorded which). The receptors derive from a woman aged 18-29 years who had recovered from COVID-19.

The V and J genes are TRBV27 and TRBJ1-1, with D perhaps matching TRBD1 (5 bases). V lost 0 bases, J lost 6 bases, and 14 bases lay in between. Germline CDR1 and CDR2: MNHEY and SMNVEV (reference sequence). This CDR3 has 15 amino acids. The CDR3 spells CASSLSRGGQAEAFF. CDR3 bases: TGTGCCAGCAGTTTATCGCGGGGGGGTCAGGCTGAAGCTTTCTTT.

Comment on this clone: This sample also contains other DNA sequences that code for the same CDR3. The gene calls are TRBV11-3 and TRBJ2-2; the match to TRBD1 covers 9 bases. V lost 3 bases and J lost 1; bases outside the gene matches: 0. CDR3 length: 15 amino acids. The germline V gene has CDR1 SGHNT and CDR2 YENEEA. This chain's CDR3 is CASSLDRGNTGELFF. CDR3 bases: TGTGCCAGCAGCTTGGACAGGGGGAACACCGGGGAGCTGTTTTTT.

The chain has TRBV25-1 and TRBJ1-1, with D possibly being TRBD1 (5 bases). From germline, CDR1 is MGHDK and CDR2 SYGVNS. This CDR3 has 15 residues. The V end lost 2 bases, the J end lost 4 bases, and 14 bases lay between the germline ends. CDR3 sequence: CASSELQGLGTEAFF. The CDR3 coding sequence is TGTGCCAGCAGTGAACTCCAGGGCCTGGGCACTGAAGCTTTCTTT.

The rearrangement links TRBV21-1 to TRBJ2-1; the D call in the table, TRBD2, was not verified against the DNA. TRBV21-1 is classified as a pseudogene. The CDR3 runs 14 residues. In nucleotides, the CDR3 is TGTGCCAGCAGCAATGGGACTAGCGGGAATGAGCAGTTCTTC. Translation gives CASSNGTSGNEQFF.

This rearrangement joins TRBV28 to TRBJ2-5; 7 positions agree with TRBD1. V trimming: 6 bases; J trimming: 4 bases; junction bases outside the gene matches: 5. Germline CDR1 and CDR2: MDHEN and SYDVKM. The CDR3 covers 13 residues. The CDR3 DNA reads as TGTGCCAGCAGGCTAAGGGGGCGAGAGACCCAGTACTTC. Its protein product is CASRLRGRETQYF. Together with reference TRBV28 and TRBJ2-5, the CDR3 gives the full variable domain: DVKVTQSSRYLVKRTGEKVFLECVQDMDHENMFWYRQDPGLGLRLIYFSYDVKMKEKGDIPEGYSVSREKKERFSLILESASTNQTSMYLCASRLRGRETQYFGPGTRLLVL.

CDR3 bases: TGCGCCAGCAGTCAATTTGCAGAGGAGGCCCACGAGCAGTACTTC. Translating gives CASSQFAEEAHEQYF. The chain recombines TRBV23-1 with TRBJ2-7; maybe TRBD2 (5 bases). TRBV23-1 is an open reading frame whose function is uncertain. Trimming removed 1 base at V and 5 bases at J, with 15 bases between. The CDR3 is made up of 15 amino acids.

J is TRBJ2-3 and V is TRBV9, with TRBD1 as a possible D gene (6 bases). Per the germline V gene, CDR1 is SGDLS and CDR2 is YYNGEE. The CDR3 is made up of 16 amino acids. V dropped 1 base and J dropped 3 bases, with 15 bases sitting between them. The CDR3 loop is CASSVSGGGLTDTQYF. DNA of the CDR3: TGTGCCAGCAGCGTATCGGGTGGGGGCCTTACAGATACGCAGTATTTT.

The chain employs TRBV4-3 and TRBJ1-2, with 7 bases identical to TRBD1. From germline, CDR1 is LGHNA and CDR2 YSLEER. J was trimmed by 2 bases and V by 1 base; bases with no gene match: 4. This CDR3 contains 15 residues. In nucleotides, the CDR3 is TGCGCCAGCAGCCAAGCTACAGGGGAGAACTATGGCTACACCTTC. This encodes CASSQATGENYGYTF.

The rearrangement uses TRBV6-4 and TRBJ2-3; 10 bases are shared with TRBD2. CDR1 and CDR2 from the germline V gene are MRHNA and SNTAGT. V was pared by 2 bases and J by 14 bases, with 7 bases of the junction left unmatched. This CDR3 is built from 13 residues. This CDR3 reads CASSDAASGSLYF. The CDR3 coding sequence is TGTGCCAGCAGTGACGCAGCTAGCGGGAGCCTGTATTTT.

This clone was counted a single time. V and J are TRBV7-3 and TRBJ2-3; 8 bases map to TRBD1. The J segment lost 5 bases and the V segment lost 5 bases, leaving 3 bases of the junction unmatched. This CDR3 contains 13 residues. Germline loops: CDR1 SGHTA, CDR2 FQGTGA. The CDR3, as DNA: TGTGCCAGCAGCAGGACAGGGTTAGATACGCAGTATTTT. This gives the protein CASSRTGLDTQYF.

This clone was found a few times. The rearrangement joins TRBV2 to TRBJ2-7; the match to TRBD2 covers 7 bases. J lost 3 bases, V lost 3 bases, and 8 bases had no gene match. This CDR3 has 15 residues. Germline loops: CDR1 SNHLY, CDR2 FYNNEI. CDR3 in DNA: TGTGCCAGCAGTGAGCCACCACCGGGGGGCTACGAGCAGTACTTC. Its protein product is CASSEPPPGGYEQYF. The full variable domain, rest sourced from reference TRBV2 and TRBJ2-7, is EPEVTQTPSHQVTQMGQEVILRCVPISNHLYFYWYRQILGQKVEFLVSFYNNEISEKSEIFDDQFSVERPDGSNFTLKIRSTKLEDSAMYFCASSEPPPGGYEQYFGPGTRLTVT.

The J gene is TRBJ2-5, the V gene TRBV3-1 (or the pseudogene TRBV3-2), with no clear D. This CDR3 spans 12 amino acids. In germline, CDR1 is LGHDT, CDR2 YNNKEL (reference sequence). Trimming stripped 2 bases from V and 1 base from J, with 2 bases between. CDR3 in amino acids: CASSQLQETQYF. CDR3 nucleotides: TGTGCCAGCAGCCAACTCCAAGAGACCCAGTACTTC.

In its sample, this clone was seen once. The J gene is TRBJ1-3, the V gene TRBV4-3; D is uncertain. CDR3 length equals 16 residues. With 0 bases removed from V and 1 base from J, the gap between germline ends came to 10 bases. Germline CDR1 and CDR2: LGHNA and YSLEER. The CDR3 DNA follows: TGCGCCAGCAGCCAAGATGGCCGGGGTTCTGGAAACACCATATATTTT. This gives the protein CASSQDGRGSGNTIYF.

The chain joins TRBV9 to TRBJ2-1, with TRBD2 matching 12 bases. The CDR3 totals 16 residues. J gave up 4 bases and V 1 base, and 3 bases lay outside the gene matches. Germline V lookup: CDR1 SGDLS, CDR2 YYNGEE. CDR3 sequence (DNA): TGTGCCAGCAGCGTAAGCACTAGCGGGAGGTACAATGAGCAGTTCTTC. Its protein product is CASSVSTSGRYNEQFF.

The CDR3 is CASSSRAGANTGELFF. In nucleotides, the CDR3 is TGTGCCAGCAGCTCAAGAGCAGGCGCGAACACCGGGGAGCTGTTTTTT. This chain uses TRBV5-6 with TRBJ2-2; no clear D gene. From germline, CDR1 is SGHDT and CDR2 YYEEEE. The CDR3 is 16 amino acids. V dropped 3 bases and J dropped 0 bases, with 12 bases sitting between them.

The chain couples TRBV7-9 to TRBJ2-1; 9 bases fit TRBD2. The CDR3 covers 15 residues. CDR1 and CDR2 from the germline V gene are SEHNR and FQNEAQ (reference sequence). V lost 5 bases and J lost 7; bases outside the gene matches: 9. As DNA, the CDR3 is TGTGCCAGCAGCCCGCTAGCGGGATTACAGAATGAGCAGTTCTTC. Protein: CASSPLAGLQNEQFF.

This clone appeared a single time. This chain's CDR3 is CASKSGRASGTDTQYF. CDR3 bases: TGTGCCAGCAAAAGCGGGAGGGCCTCAGGTACAGATACGCAGTATTTT. V and J are TRBV28 and TRBJ2-3; 10 nucleotides agree with TRBD2. The CDR3 covers 16 residues. Germline trimming cut 7 bases from V and 3 bases from J; bases unmatched to any gene: 10. Germline V gene data show CDR1 as MDHEN and CDR2 as SYDVKM.

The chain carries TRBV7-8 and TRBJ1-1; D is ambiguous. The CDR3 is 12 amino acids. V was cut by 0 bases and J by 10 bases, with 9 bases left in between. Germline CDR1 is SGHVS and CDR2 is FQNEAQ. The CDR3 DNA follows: TGTGCCAGCAGCTTAGCTCCAGGTCCAGCTTTCTTT. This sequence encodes CASSLAPGPAFF.

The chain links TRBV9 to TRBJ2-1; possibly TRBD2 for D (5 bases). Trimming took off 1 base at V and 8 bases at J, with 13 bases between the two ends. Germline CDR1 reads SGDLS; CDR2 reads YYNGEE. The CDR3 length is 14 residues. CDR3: CASSVLSSFDEQFF. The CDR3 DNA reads TGTGCCAGCAGCGTACTGTCTAGCTTCGATGAGCAGTTCTTC.

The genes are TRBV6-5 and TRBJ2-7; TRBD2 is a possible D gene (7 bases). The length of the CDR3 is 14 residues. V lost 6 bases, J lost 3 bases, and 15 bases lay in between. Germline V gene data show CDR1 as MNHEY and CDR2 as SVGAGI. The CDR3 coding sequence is TGTGCCAGCAGACCTACAGGGAGGGACTACGAGCAGTACTTC. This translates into CASRPTGRDYEQYF.

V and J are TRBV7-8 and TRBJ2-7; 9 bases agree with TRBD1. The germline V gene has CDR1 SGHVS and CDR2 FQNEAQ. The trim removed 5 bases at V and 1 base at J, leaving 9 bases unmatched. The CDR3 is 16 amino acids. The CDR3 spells CASSQSPGQGSYEQYF. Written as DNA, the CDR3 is TGTGCCAGCAGCCAATCACCGGGACAGGGTTCCTACGAGCAGTACTTC.